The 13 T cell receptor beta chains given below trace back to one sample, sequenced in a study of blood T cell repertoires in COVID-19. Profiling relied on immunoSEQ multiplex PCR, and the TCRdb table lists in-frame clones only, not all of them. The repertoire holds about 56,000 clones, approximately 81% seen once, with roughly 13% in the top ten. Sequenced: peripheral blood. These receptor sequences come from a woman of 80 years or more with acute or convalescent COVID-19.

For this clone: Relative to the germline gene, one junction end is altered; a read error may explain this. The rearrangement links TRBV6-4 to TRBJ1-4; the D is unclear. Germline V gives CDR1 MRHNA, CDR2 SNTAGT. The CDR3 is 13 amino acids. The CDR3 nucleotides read TGTGCCAGCAGTGACTCACGCGGTGAAGAACTGTTTTTT. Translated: CASSDSRGEELFF.

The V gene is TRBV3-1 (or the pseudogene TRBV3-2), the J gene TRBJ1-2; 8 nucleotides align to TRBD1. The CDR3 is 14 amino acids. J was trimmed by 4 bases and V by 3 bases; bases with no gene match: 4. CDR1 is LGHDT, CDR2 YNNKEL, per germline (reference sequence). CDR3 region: CASSHGQGLYGYTF. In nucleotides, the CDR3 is TGTGCCAGCAGCCACGGACAGGGCCTCTATGGCTACACCTTC.

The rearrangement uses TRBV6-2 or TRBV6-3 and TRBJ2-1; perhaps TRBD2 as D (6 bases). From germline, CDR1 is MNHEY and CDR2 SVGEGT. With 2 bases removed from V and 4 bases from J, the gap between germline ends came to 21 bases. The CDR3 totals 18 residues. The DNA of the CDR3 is TGTGCCAGCAGTTACAACGGGGGATTATCTGGGGGATACAATGAGCAGTTCTTC. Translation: CASSYNGGLSGGYNEQFF.

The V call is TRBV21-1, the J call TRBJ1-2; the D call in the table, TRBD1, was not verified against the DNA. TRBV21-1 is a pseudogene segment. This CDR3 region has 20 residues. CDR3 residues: CASSKVVSLRQGALYLGYTF. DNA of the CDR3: TGTGCCAGCAGCAAAGTCGTATCTCTAAGACAGGGGGCCTTATACTTGGGCTACACCTTC.

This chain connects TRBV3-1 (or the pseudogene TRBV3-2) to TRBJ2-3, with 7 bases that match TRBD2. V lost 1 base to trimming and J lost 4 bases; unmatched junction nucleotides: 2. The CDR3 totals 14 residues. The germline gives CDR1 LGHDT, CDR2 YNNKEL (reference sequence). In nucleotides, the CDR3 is TGTGCCAGCAGCCAAGGACTAGCTGCAGATACGCAGTATTTT. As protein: CASSQGLAADTQYF.

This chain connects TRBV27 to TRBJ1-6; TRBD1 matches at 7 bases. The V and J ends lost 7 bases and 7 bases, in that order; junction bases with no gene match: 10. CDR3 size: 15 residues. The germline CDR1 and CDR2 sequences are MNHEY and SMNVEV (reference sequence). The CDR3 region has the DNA TGTGCCAGCAATGACAGGGACGGTTTAAATTCACCCCTCCACTTT. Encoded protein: CASNDRDGLNSPLHF.

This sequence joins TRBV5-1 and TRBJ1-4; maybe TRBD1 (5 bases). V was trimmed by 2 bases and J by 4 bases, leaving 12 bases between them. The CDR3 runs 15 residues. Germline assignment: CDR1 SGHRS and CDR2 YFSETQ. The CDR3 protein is CASSFTAGLNEKLFF. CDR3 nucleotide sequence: TGCGCCAGCAGCTTCACAGCAGGGCTTAATGAAAAACTGTTTTTT.

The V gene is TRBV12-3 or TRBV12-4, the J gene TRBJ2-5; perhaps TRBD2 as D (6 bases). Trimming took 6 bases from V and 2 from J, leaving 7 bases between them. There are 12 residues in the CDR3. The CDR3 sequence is CASRGLQETQYF. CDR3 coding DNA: TGTGCCAGCAGGGGACTTCAAGAGACCCAGTACTTC.

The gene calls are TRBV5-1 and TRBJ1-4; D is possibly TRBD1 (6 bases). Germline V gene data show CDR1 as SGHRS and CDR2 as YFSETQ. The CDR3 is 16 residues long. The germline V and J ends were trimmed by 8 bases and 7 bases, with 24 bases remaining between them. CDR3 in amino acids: CASKPIPGASGEKLFF. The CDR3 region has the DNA TGCGCCAGTAAACCAATTCCAGGGGCAAGCGGTGAAAAACTGTTTTTT. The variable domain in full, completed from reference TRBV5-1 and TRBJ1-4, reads KAGVTQTPRYLIKTRGQQVTLSCSPISGHRSVSWYQQTPGQGLQFLFEYFSETQRNKGNFPGRFSGRQFSNSRSEMNVSTLELGDSALYLCASKPIPGASGEKLFFGSGTQLSVL.

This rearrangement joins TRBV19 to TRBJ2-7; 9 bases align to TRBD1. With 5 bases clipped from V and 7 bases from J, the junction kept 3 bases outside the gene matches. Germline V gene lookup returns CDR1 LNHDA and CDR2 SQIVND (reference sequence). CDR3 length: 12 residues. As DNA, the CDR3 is TGTGCCAGTAGTGTCGGACAGGGGGAGCAGTACTTC. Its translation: CASSVGQGEQYF.

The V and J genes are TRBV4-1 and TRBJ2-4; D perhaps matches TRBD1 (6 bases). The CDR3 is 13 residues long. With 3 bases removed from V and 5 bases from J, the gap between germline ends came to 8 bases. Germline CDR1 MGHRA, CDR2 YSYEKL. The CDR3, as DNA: TGCGCCAGCAGCCAGGGGGCTCAAAACATTCAGTACTTC. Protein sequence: CASSQGAQNIQYF.

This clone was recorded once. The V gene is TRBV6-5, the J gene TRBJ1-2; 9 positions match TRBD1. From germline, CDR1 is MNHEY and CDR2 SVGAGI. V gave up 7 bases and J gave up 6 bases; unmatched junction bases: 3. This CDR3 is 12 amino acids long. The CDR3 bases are TGTGCCAGCAAAACAGGGGGCGATGGCTACACCTTC. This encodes CASKTGGDGYTF.

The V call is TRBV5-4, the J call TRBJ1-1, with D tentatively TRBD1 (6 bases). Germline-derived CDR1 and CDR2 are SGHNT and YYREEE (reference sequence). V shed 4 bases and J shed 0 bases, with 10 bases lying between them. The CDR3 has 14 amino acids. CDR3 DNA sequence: TGTGCCAGCAGCGTCGGACAGATGAACACTGAAGCTTTCTTT. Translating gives CASSVGQMNTEAFF.